This entry is about one TCR beta chain. The data derive from a study of CD8+CD57+ T cells in acquired aplastic anemia. CDR3 length equals 11 residues. Germline V gene lookup returns CDR1 KGHDR and CDR2 SFDVKD. The ends were cut back, 9 bases at V and 12 bases at J, with 17 bases in the middle. Investigators profiled TCR beta VDJ and CDR3 from genomic DNA template. TCRdb independently ran MiXCR on the reads; one entry per CDR3 protein. The table has fewer than 150,000 distinct CDR3 sequences, about half seen once; the top ten hold roughly 2.6%. The chain uses TRBV24-1 and TRBJ2-7; TRBD1 is a possible D gene (6 bases). The sequencing input was sorted CD4+, CD8+, or CD8+CD57+ T cells (not recorded which) from PBMCs. The receptor comes from a human donor in good health, serving as a control. The CDR3 sequence: CATRRGDRLYF. DNA of the CDR3: TGTGCCACCCGCAGGGGCGACCGTCTGTACTTC.